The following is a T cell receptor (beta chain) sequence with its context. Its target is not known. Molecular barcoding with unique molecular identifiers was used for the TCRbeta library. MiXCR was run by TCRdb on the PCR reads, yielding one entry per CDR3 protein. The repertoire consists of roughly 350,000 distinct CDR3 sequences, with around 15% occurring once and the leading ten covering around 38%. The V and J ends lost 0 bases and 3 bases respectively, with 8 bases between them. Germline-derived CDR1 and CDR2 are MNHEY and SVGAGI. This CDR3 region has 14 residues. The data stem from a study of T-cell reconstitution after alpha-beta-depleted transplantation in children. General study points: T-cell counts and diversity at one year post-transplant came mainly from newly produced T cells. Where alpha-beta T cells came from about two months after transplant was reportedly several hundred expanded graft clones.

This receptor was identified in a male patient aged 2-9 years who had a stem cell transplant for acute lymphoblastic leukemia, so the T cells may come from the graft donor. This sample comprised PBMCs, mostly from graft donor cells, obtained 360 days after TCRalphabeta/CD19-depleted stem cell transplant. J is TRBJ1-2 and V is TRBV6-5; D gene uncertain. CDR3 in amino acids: CASSYSSAYYGYTF. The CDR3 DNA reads TGTGCCAGCAGTTACTCATCGGCTTACTATGGCTACACCTTC.